A single sample is the source of the 5 T cell receptor beta chains below, sequenced in a study of graft-versus-host responses after intestinal transplantation. Antigens of these TCRs are unknown. Only in-frame clones appear in the TCRdb table, and some are missing; sequencing was by immunoSEQ multiplex PCR. This sample has tens of thousands of clones, with 70% to 90% found just once. The input for sequencing was unstimulated CD4+ T cells sorted from spleen or lymph node cells, taken before transplant. These TCRs come from a human donor who was the organ donor for an intestinal transplant.

The chain employs TRBV2 and TRBJ2-1, with D unresolved. V was clipped by 0 bases and J by 10 bases, with 13 bases between them. Germline assignment: CDR1 SNHLY and CDR2 FYNNEI. This CDR3 spans 14 amino acids. CDR3 protein: CASSEAPRLTEQFF. CDR3 DNA: TGTGCCAGCAGTGAAGCACCCCGACTGACGGAGCAGTTCTTC.

The chain carries TRBV28 and TRBJ2-7, with 11 bases that match TRBD1. CDR3 length: 15 amino acids. V was clipped by 4 bases and J by 1 base; unmatched bases: 3. Germline V gene sequence: CDR1 MDHEN, CDR2 SYDVKM. CDR3 in amino acids: CASSSGTGGSYEQYF. CDR3 bases: TGTGCCAGCAGTTCCGGGACAGGGGGTTCCTACGAGCAGTACTTC.

This chain joins TRBV2 and TRBJ1-2; 10 nucleotides agree with TRBD1. Germline V gives CDR1 SNHLY, CDR2 FYNNEI. The ends lost 5 bases at V and 7 bases at J; junction bases unmatched: 7. This CDR3 spans 14 amino acids. CDR3 loop: CASSWTGGRGGYTF. CDR3 in DNA: TGTGCCAGCAGTTGGACAGGGGGAAGGGGTGGCTACACCTTC.

The genes are TRBV2 and TRBJ1-3; D may be TRBD1 (5 bases). In germline, CDR1 is SNHLY, CDR2 FYNNEI. This CDR3 comprises 13 residues. V shed 6 bases and J shed 4 bases, with 10 bases lying between them. CDR3 in DNA: TGTGCCAGCAGAAGGGACTCCGGAAACACCATATATTTT. It is translated as CASRRDSGNTIYF.

The J gene is TRBJ2-3, the V gene TRBV4-1; the match to TRBD2 covers 14 bases. CDR1 and CDR2 from the germline V gene are MGHRA and YSYEKL. J was trimmed by 4 bases and V by 7 bases; bases with no gene match: 10. The CDR3 has 17 amino acids. This CDR3 is CASTSQPGLAGADTQYF. CDR3 in DNA: TGCGCCAGCACCAGCCAACCGGGACTAGCGGGAGCAGATACGCAGTATTTT.